The 19 T cell receptor beta chains given below trace back to one sample, sequenced in a study of CD8 T cells in ankylosing spondylitis. TCRdb ran MiXCR on the 5' RACE reads and lists one entry per CDR3 protein. Of 250,000 to 300,000 distinct CDR3 sequences in the sample, around 20% were seen once. The sequencing input was blood, either unsorted or a sorted T cell fraction (not recorded which). The source is a male donor with ankylosing spondylitis or in good health (not recorded which).

CDR3 protein: CASSLTTSSYNEQFF. The CDR3 bases are TGTGCCAGCAGCTTAACGACTAGCAGCTACAATGAGCAGTTCTTC. The V call is TRBV7-3, the J call TRBJ2-1; 7 nucleotides line up with TRBD2. The CDR3 has 15 residues. Germline V lookup: CDR1 SGHTA, CDR2 FQGTGA. Trimming at V came to 0 bases and at J to 3 bases, leaving 2 bases not matched to a gene.

This clonotype was detected ten times or more. This chain uses TRBV3-1 with TRBJ2-1; D is ambiguous. The V gene lost 2 bases and the J gene lost 8 bases, with 10 bases spanning the gap. CDR3 length: 13 residues. The germline CDR1 and CDR2 sequences are LGHDT and YNNKEL (reference sequence). This CDR3 is CASSQNPLYEQFF. The DNA for the CDR3 is TGTGCCAGCAGCCAAAATCCTTTATATGAGCAGTTCTTC.

This clonotype has only a few counts. This CDR3 reads CASSFWSGWNTEAFF. The CDR3 DNA reads as TGTGCCAGCAGTTTCTGGTCGGGATGGAACACTGAAGCTTTCTTT. The chain recombines TRBV28 with TRBJ1-1; no reliable D call. The germline CDR1 and CDR2 sequences are MDHEN and SYDVKM. V was pared by 3 bases and J by 1 base, with 12 bases between. This CDR3 contains 15 residues.

J is TRBJ2-3 and V is TRBV20-1; D is perhaps TRBD2 (6 bases). Trimming removed 5 bases from V and 1 base from J, with 13 bases in between. Germline V gene sequence: CDR1 DFQATT, CDR2 SNEGSKA (reference sequence). The CDR3 length is 14 residues. This chain's CDR3 is CSASRLEGTDTQYF. The CDR3 DNA reads as TGCAGTGCTTCTAGACTAGAGGGCACAGATACGCAGTATTTT.

This chain uses TRBV20-1 with TRBJ1-1; weak D call: TRBD1 (5 bases). The CDR3 contains 13 residues. Germline V lookup: CDR1 DFQATT, CDR2 SNEGSKA (reference sequence). The CDR3 DNA reads TGCAGGGTAGGGGATGGGGTGAACACTGAAGCTTTCTTT. Translation gives CRVGDGVNTEAFF.

This clonotype has just a few counts. CDR3 coding DNA: TGTGCCAGCAGTACTGCGGGGGGTCAAGAGACCCAGTACTTC. Translation: CASSTAGGQETQYF. The V and J genes are TRBV12-3 or TRBV12-4 and TRBJ2-5, with TRBD2 matching over 8 bases. V shed 5 bases, J shed 2 bases, and the junction held 4 bases outside the gene matches. This CDR3 region has 14 residues.

This clonotype occurred many times. The chain combines TRBV20-1 with TRBJ2-1; D assignment may be TRBD1 or TRBD2 (5 bases each). This CDR3 is built from 13 residues. From germline, CDR1 is DFQATT and CDR2 SNEGSKA (reference sequence). With 3 bases removed from V and 6 bases from J, the gap between germline ends came to 12 bases. The DNA of the CDR3 is TGCAGTGCTAGCGGTATTGGGGGCAATGAGCAGTTCTTC. It translates to CSASGIGGNEQFF.

This clonotype was recorded a few times. V usage is TRBV5-1 and J usage is TRBJ1-1; 7 nucleotides agree with TRBD1. With V trimmed by 2 bases and J by 2 bases, 15 bases remained unmatched. The germline V gene encodes CDR1 SGHRS and CDR2 YFSETQ. The CDR3 covers 18 residues. The CDR3 DNA reads as TGCGCCAGCAGCTTTTGGCAGACCCCGGGACAGCCAAACACTGAAGCTTTCTTT. Protein sequence: CASSFWQTPGQPNTEAFF.

The rearrangement links TRBV9 to TRBJ2-2; D unresolved. The CDR3 has 13 residues. Germline V lookup: CDR1 SGDLS, CDR2 YYNGEE. V lost 4 bases and J 7 bases, leaving 11 bases between the germline ends. The CDR3 loop reads CASSPPFGGELFF. In DNA form, the CDR3 reads TGTGCCAGCAGCCCCCCGTTCGGCGGGGAGCTGTTTTTT. Full variable domain (outside the CDR3, taken from reference TRBV9 and TRBJ2-2): DSGVTQTPKHLITATGQRVTLRCSPRSGDLSVYWYQQSLDQGLQFLIQYYNGEERAKGNILERFSAQQFPDLHSELNLSSLELGDSALYFCASSPPFGGELFFGEGSRLTVL.

The chain has TRBV6-1 and TRBJ2-3, with a weak D call TRBD1 (5 bases). There are 15 residues in the CDR3. Germline V gives CDR1 MNHNS, CDR2 SASEGT. Deletions cut 6 bases from V and 1 base from J, with 14 bases between. The CDR3 DNA follows: TGTGCCAGCAGCTCCGACAGAAAACGCACAGATACGCAGTATTTT. It translates to CASSSDRKRTDTQYF.

This clonotype was counted between two and nine times. The chain has TRBV10-1 and TRBJ2-3, with D maybe TRBD2 (6 bases). Germline CDR1 is WNHNN and CDR2 is SYGVQD (reference sequence). CDR3 length: 12 residues. V was shortened by 4 bases and J by 7 bases, with 9 bases between the two germline ends. The CDR3 region has the DNA TGCGCCAGCAGTGCTGGGGGGAATACGCAGTATTTT. Its protein is CASSAGGNTQYF.

In this sample, this clonotype turned up many times. The rearrangement uses TRBV5-1 and TRBJ2-2; 9 nucleotides align to TRBD1. V was pared by 1 base and J by 5 bases, with 6 bases of the junction left unmatched. In germline, CDR1 is SGHRS, CDR2 YFSETQ. The CDR3 runs to 16 residues. As DNA, the CDR3 is TGCGCCAGCAGCTTGTGGGGACAGGGAGGAACCGGGGAGCTGTTTTTT. Amino acids: CASSLWGQGGTGELFF.

This clonotype showed up just a few times. The chain recombines TRBV28 with TRBJ1-2, with D possibly matching TRBD1 (5 bases). The germline V and J ends were trimmed by 6 bases and 7 bases, with 15 bases remaining between them. The CDR3 is made up of 13 amino acids. Germline V gene lookup returns CDR1 MDHEN and CDR2 SYDVKM. The CDR3 reads CASSQNPGIGYTF. CDR3 in DNA: TGTGCCAGCAGCCAAAATCCAGGGATTGGCTACACCTTC.

The table lists this clonotype with a few counts. The chain couples TRBV6-1 to TRBJ1-3, with TRBD1 identical over 7 bases. The CDR3 extends over 13 amino acids. Germline CDR1 MNHNS, CDR2 SASEGT. J gave up 0 bases and V 10 bases, and 3 bases lay outside the gene matches. CDR3 nucleotides: TGTGCCACCGGGGACAGCTCTGGAAACACCATATATTTT. Its translation: CATGDSSGNTIYF.

The chain recombines TRBV12-3 or TRBV12-4 with TRBJ1-4; D ambiguous. The V end was cut by 6 bases, the J end by 0 bases, with 8 bases between. The length of the CDR3 is 14 residues. DNA of the CDR3: TGTGCCAGCAGGAAGGCTGCAACTAATGAAAAACTGTTTTTT. Its protein is CASRKAATNEKLFF.

This clonotype was seen many times. V and J are TRBV20-1 and TRBJ2-5, with D unclear. The germline V gene encodes CDR1 DFQATT and CDR2 SNEGSKA (reference sequence). The V end was cut by 6 bases, the J end by 5 bases, with 7 bases between. The CDR3 is 10 amino acids. The chain's CDR3 is CSAVIETQYF. For the CDR3, the DNA is TGCAGTGCCGTTATCGAGACCCAGTACTTC.

The sample holds many counts of this clonotype. J is TRBJ2-1 and V is TRBV5-1; D could derive from TRBD1 or TRBD2 (5 bases each). Trimming removed 0 bases from V and 7 bases from J, with 8 bases in between. This CDR3 has 13 amino acids. Germline-derived CDR1 and CDR2 are SGHRS and YFSETQ. CDR3 nucleotide sequence: TGCGCCAGCAGCTTGGGCAGGGAGAATGAGCAGTTCTTC. It codes for CASSLGRENEQFF.

This clonotype was seen only a few times. The chain combines TRBV5-4 with TRBJ2-5, with unresolved D. Looked up from germline, CDR1 is SGHNT and CDR2 is YYREEE (reference sequence). The CDR3 totals 13 residues. Trimming took off 0 bases at V and 5 bases at J, with 8 bases between the two ends. CDR3 bases: TGTGCCAGCAGCTTGGGGCCGAGGGAGACCCAGTACTTC. This gives the protein CASSLGPRETQYF.

CDR3 nucleotide sequence: TGTGCCAGCAGCCAAGGACCGGGGAAAGAGACCCAGTACTTC. Translated: CASSQGPGKETQYF. The chain combines TRBV3-1 with TRBJ2-5, with D maybe TRBD2 (5 bases). Germline-derived CDR1 and CDR2 are LGHDT and YNNKEL (reference sequence). This CDR3 contains 14 residues. V shed 1 base and J shed 3 bases, with 9 bases lying between them.